The 26 T cell receptor beta chains below come from one sample, sequenced in a study of STAT5B mutations in CD4+ large granular lymphocyte leukemia. The assay was immunoSEQ multiplex PCR, and TCRdb's table has in-frame clones only and misses some. This table holds approximately 30,000 clones, 55% to 80% found once. The sample comprised CD4+ T cells from blood buffy coats. The origin of the receptors is a human donor in good health.

In its sample, this clone was seen a few times. The V call is TRBV10-2, the J call TRBJ1-2, with TRBD1 as a possible D gene (5 bases). Germline V gene data show CDR1 as WSHSY and CDR2 as SAAADI. Trimming cost V 6 bases and J 4 bases, with 9 bases left between them. This CDR3 contains 12 residues. CDR3 sequence: CASSGDLYGYTF. The DNA for the CDR3 is TGCGCCAGCAGCGGGGACCTCTATGGCTACACCTTC.

The chain joins TRBV9 to TRBJ2-1, with 13 bases lining up with TRBD2. V trimming: 2 bases; J trimming: 6 bases; junction bases outside the gene matches: 8. CDR1 is SGDLS and CDR2 is YYNGEE in the germline V gene. The CDR3 has 17 residues. The CDR3 here is CASSVEGTSGTLNEQFF. The CDR3 region has the DNA TGTGCCAGCAGCGTGGAGGGGACTAGCGGGACCCTCAATGAGCAGTTCTTC.

This chain uses TRBV7-2 with TRBJ1-1; D gene unclear. V was clipped by 5 bases and J by 7 bases, with 11 bases between them. Germline CDR1 SGHTA, CDR2 FQGNSA. This CDR3 spans 12 amino acids. The CDR3 nucleotides read TGTGCCAGCAGCCAAAGCTTCCTTGAAGCTTTCTTT. Translating gives CASSQSFLEAFF.

The rearrangement uses TRBV11-3 and TRBJ1-1; tentative D call: TRBD1 (5 bases). Trimming took off 6 bases at V and 7 bases at J, with 18 bases between the two ends. CDR3 length: 14 amino acids. Germline CDR1 SGHNT, CDR2 YENEEA. The DNA for the CDR3 is TGTGCCAGCAGTCAAAACCAGGGTGGGGATGAAGCTTTCTTT. This encodes CASSQNQGGDEAFF.

The chain links TRBV19 to TRBJ1-2; D is possibly TRBD1 (6 bases). Germline assignment: CDR1 LNHDA and CDR2 SQIVND (reference sequence). V was pared by 1 base and J by 7 bases, with 10 bases between. The CDR3 has 13 residues. As DNA, the CDR3 is TGTGCCAGTAGTATAGGAGGGGGTCGTGGCTACACCTTC. Amino acid sequence: CASSIGGGRGYTF.

The V and J genes are TRBV6-6 and TRBJ1-5; D may be TRBD1 (6 bases). CDR1 MNHNY and CDR2 SVGAGI come from the germline V gene (reference sequence). Trimming removed 5 bases at V and 2 bases at J, with 13 bases between. This CDR3 is 15 amino acids long. The CDR3 reads CASSAQGFGNQPQHF. In nucleotides, the CDR3 is TGTGCCAGCAGTGCACAGGGTTTCGGCAATCAGCCCCAGCATTTT.

There are a few counts of this clone. J is TRBJ1-1 and V is TRBV28, with D possibly being TRBD1 (6 bases). Germline V CDR1 and CDR2: MDHEN, SYDVKM. The CDR3 covers 15 residues. V was pared by 5 bases and J by 10 bases, with 23 bases between. CDR3 in amino acids: CASSISVQGRLGAFF. In nucleotides, the CDR3 is TGTGCCAGCAGTATCTCCGTTCAGGGGCGACTTGGAGCTTTCTTT.

The chain is built from TRBV14 and TRBJ1-6, with D uncertain. CDR1 is SGHDN, CDR2 FVKESK, per germline. CDR3 length: 14 amino acids. Trimming stripped 1 base from V and 10 bases from J, with 11 bases between. CDR3 coding DNA: TGTGCCAGCAGCCAAGGGCAGGTTCGGTCACCCCTCCACTTT. Protein sequence: CASSQGQVRSPLHF.

The chain links TRBV5-8 to TRBJ2-5, with a weak D call TRBD2 (5 bases). V shed 2 bases and J shed 4 bases, with 12 bases lying between them. CDR3 length: 14 amino acids. From germline, CDR1 is SGHTS and CDR2 YDEGEE. The CDR3 DNA reads as TGTGCCAGCAGCTTCCTTAGCGTTTCAGAGACCCAGTACTTC. Translating it yields CASSFLSVSETQYF. Looking up the rest from reference TRBV5-8 and TRBJ2-5 gives the full variable domain: EAGVTQSPTHLIKTRGQQATLRCSPISGHTSVYWYQQALGLGLQFLLWYDEGEERNRGNFPPRFSGRQFPNYSSELNVNALELEDSALYLCASSFLSVSETQYFGPGTRLLVL.

V and J are TRBV2 and TRBJ1-4; no clear D. CDR1 is SNHLY, CDR2 FYNNEI, per germline. The CDR3 totals 18 residues. V dropped 0 bases and J dropped 0 bases, with 14 bases sitting between them. Written as DNA, the CDR3 is TGTGCCAGCAGTGAAGCCCCATGGGGAAGGGCAACTAATGAAAAACTGTTTTTT. It yields the protein CASSEAPWGRATNEKLFF.

The J gene is TRBJ2-3, the V gene TRBV7-9; D ambiguous. Trimming took off 0 bases at V and 1 base at J, with 8 bases between the two ends. Per the germline V gene, CDR1 is SEHNR and CDR2 is FQNEAQ (reference sequence). The CDR3 sequence is 15 residues long. The CDR3 sequence: CASSLAEGGTDTQYF. The CDR3, as DNA: TGTGCCAGCAGCTTAGCGGAAGGTGGCACAGATACGCAGTATTTT.

The table lists this clone with a few counts. CDR3 sequence reads: CASSYSGQGTPLHF. CDR3 DNA: TGTGCCAGCAGTTACTCAGGGCAGGGTACACCCCTCCACTTT. This chain links TRBV6-5 with TRBJ1-6; D possibly corresponds to TRBD1 (5 bases). V dropped 0 bases and J dropped 11 bases, with 11 bases sitting between them. Germline V gives CDR1 MNHEY, CDR2 SVGAGI. The CDR3 has 14 amino acids.

This clone came up a few times. The chain uses TRBV10-3 and TRBJ2-7, with 7 bases aligning to TRBD1. The CDR3 covers 15 residues. Germline CDR1 and CDR2: ENHRY and SYGVKD. Losses at the gene ends were 0 bases for V and 5 bases for J; bases not matched to a gene: 7. CDR3 DNA: TGTGCCATCAGTGAGTCGACTCGAGACAGGGACGAGCAGTACTTC. Protein sequence: CAISESTRDRDEQYF.

Worth noting for this clone: An end of the junction differs from the germline gene, which may be a read error. V usage is TRBV7-7 and J usage is TRBJ2-3, with D uncertain. There are 13 residues in the CDR3. Germline lookup yields CDR1 SSHAT and CDR2 FNYEAQ (reference sequence). The CDR3, as DNA: TGTGCTAGCAGTTACACTACCGGAGATACGCAGTATTTT. It translates to CASSYTTGDTQYF.

V and J are TRBV9 and TRBJ2-1, with 9 bases lining up with TRBD2. The CDR3 loop spans 16 amino acids. Germline assignment: CDR1 SGDLS and CDR2 YYNGEE. The trim removed 6 bases at V and 2 bases at J, leaving 9 bases unmatched. CDR3 nucleotides: TGTGCCAGCACCCCTCGGCTAGCGGGGACCTACAATGAGCAGTTCTTC. It is translated as CASTPRLAGTYNEQFF.

The chain uses TRBV10-3 and TRBJ1-3; no definite D call. The germline V gene has CDR1 ENHRY and CDR2 SYGVKD. V shed 0 bases and J shed 6 bases, with 21 bases lying between them. The CDR3 has 18 residues. The CDR3 reads CAISESLFRGKGENTIYF. The CDR3 DNA sequence: TGTGCCATCAGTGAGTCGCTTTTTCGAGGGAAAGGCGAAAACACCATATATTTT.

The CDR3: CSVAQNNQPQHF. In nucleotides, the CDR3 is TGCAGCGTTGCACAGAACAATCAGCCCCAGCATTTT. The chain carries TRBV29-1 and TRBJ1-5; D ambiguous. V was clipped by 4 bases and J by 3 bases, with 7 bases between them. CDR1 SQVTM and CDR2 ANQGSEA come from the germline V gene. This CDR3 has 12 residues.

This clone was found a few times. The CDR3: CASTPRQSTNEKLFF. The CDR3 DNA reads TGTGCCAGCACCCCTAGACAGTCAACTAATGAAAAACTGTTTTTT. The chain links TRBV7-8 to TRBJ1-4, with D possibly matching TRBD1 (5 bases). This CDR3 is built from 15 residues. Germline lookup yields CDR1 SGHVS and CDR2 FQNEAQ. Deletions cut 7 bases from V and 0 bases from J, with 12 bases between.

The chain joins TRBV10-1 to TRBJ1-4; 9 positions match TRBD1. The J segment lost 3 bases and the V segment lost 7 bases, leaving 12 bases of the junction unmatched. Looked up from germline, CDR1 is WNHNN and CDR2 is SYGVQD (reference sequence). The CDR3 runs to 17 residues. The CDR3 DNA reads TGCGCCAGCACAAAACACCCAGACAGGGGGTCTAATGAAAAACTGTTTTTT. Protein product: CASTKHPDRGSNEKLFF.

This rearrangement joins TRBV18 to TRBJ1-1; 11 bases map to TRBD1. V shed 8 bases, J shed 3 bases, and the junction held 2 bases outside the gene matches. Germline V gene data show CDR1 as KGHSH and CDR2 as LQKENI. The CDR3 contains 13 residues. Here the CDR3 reads CASRDRGYTEAFF. The CDR3 bases are TGTGCCAGCCGGGACAGGGGGTACACTGAAGCTTTCTTT.

J is TRBJ2-2 and V is TRBV5-1; D gene unclear. The CDR3 contains 14 residues. In germline, CDR1 is SGHRS, CDR2 YFSETQ. The V and J ends lost 0 bases and 1 base respectively, with 4 bases between them. This chain's CDR3 is CASSLDRNTGELFF. DNA for the CDR3: TGCGCCAGCAGCTTGGACAGGAACACCGGGGAGCTGTTTTTT.

This clone was counted once. CDR3 bases: TGTGCCAGCAGCCCCGGGACAGGGGATTCCTACGAGCAGTACTTC. Residues: CASSPGTGDSYEQYF. The chain has TRBV13 and TRBJ2-7, with TRBD1 identical over 10 bases. Germline loops: CDR1 PRHDT, CDR2 FYEKMQ (reference sequence). Losses at the gene ends were 5 bases for V and 1 base for J; bases not matched to a gene: 5. The CDR3 contains 15 residues.

The chain combines TRBV4-2 with TRBJ2-3, with TRBD2 matching 8 bases. The V and J ends lost 1 base and 5 bases, in that order; junction bases with no gene match: 11. The CDR3 contains 17 residues. CDR1 and CDR2 from the germline V gene are LGHNA and YNFKEQ. The CDR3 is CASSQAGRGGQVDTQYF. The CDR3 DNA reads TGTGCCAGCAGCCAAGCAGGCCGGGGGGGCCAGGTAGATACGCAGTATTTT.

This chain uses TRBV27 with TRBJ1-1; D is unclear. V was cut by 2 bases and J by 3 bases, with 10 bases left in between. The CDR3 has 14 amino acids. Germline CDR1 and CDR2: MNHEY and SMNVEV (reference sequence). CDR3 coding DNA: TGTGCCAGCAGTTTAGAAGGGTCGCACACTGAAGCTTTCTTT. Translated, it gives CASSLEGSHTEAFF.

This chain connects TRBV6-7 to TRBJ2-2, with D perhaps TRBD1 (5 bases). TRBV6-7 is classed as an ORF, of uncertain function. V lost 0 bases, J lost 8 bases, and 13 bases lay in between. The CDR3 extends over 15 amino acids. In DNA form, the CDR3 reads TGTGCCAGCAGTTACTCGACAGCCCAATGGGGGGAGCTGTTTTTT. Amino acid sequence: CASSYSTAQWGELFF.

V usage is TRBV19 and J usage is TRBJ2-7; 12 positions match TRBD1. Trimming took 5 bases from V and 2 from J; bases not matched to a gene: 7. Germline values: CDR1 LNHDA, CDR2 SQIVND (reference sequence). The CDR3 runs to 16 residues. In DNA, the CDR3 is TGTGCCAGTAGTGTGGGACAGGGGGCCACGACCTACGAGCAGTACTTC. Amino acid sequence: CASSVGQGATTYEQYF.